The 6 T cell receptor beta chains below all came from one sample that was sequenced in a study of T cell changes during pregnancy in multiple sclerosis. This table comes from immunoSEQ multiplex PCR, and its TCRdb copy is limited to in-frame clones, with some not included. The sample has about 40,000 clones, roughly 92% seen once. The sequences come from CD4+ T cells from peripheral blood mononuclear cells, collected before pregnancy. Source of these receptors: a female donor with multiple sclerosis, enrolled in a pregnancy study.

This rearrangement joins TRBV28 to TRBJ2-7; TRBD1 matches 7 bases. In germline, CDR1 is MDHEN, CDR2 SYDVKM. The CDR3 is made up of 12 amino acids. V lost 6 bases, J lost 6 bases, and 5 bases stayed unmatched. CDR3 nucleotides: TGTGCCAGCAGCCCGACAGGGTTCGAGCAGTACTTC. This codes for CASSPTGFEQYF.

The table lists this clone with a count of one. The CDR3 here is CASSFSLAGVLRNTGELFF. DNA for the CDR3: TGTGCCAGCAGCTTTTCACTAGCGGGAGTCCTCCGTAACACCGGGGAGCTGTTTTTT. V is TRBV7-8 and J is TRBJ2-2; the match to TRBD2 covers 11 bases. Germline V gene sequence: CDR1 SGHVS, CDR2 FQNEAQ. Trimming at V came to 3 bases and at J to 2 bases, leaving 11 bases not matched to a gene. CDR3 size: 19 residues. Drawing the rest from reference TRBV7-8 and TRBJ2-2, the complete variable domain is GAGVSQSPRYKVAKRGQDVALRCDPISGHVSLFWYQQALGQGPEFLTYFQNEAQLDKSGLPSDRFFAERPEGSVSTLKIQRTQQEDSAVYLCASSFSLAGVLRNTGELFFGEGSRLTVL.

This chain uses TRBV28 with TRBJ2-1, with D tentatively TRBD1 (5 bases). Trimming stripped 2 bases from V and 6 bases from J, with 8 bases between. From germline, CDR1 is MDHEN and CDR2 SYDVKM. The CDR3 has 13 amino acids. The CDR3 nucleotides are TGTGCCAGCAGTTTAGGAAGGGGCAATGAGCAGTTCTTC. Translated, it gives CASSLGRGNEQFF.

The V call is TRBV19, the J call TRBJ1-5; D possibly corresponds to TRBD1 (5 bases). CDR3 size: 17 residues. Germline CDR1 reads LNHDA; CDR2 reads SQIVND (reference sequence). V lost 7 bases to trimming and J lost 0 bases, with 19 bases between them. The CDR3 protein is CASTFSVGLYSNQPQHF. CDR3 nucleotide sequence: TGTGCCAGTACTTTCTCTGTGGGGCTCTATAGCAATCAGCCCCAGCATTTT.

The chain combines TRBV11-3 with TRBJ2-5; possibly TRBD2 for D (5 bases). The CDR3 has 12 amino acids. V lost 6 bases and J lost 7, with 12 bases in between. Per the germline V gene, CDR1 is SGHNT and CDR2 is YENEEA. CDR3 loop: CASSRDRGTQYF. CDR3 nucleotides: TGTGCCAGCAGTCGGGATAGAGGGACCCAGTACTTC.

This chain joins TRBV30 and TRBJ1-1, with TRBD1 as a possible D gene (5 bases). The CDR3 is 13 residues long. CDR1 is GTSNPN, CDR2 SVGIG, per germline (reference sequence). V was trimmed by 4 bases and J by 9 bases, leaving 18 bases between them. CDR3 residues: CAWTIQGGRKAFF. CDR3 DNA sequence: TGTGCCTGGACCATTCAGGGAGGGCGGAAAGCTTTCTTT.